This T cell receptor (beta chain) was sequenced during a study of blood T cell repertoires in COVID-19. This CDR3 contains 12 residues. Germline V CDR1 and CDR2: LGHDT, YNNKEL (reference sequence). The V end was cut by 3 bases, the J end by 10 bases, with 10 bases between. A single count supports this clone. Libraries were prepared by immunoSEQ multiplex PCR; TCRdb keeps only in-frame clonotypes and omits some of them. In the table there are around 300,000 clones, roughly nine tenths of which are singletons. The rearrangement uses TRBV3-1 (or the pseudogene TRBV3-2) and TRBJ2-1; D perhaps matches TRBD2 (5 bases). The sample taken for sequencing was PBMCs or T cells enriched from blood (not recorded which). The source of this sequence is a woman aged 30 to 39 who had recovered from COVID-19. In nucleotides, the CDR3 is TGTGCCAGCAGCCACCAGCGGAGAGAGCAGTTCTTC. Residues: CASSHQRREQFF.